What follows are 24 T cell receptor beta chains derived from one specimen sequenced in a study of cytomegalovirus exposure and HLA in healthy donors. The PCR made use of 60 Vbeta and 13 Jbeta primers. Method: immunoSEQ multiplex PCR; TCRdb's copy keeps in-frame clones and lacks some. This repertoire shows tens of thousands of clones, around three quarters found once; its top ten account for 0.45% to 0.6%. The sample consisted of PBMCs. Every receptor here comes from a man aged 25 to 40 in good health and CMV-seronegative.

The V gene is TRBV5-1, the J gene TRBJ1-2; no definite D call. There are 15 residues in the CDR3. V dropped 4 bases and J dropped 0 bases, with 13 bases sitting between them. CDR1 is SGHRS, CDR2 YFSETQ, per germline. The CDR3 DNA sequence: TGCGCCAGCAGCCCGGACGGGAGCGCTAACTATGGCTACACCTTC. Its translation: CASSPDGSANYGYTF.

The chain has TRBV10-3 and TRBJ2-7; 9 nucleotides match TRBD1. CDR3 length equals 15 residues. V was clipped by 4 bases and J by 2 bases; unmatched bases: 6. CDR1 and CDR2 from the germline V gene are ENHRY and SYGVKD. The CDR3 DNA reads TGTGCCATCAGTGCCCTCGGACAGGGGACCTACGAGCAGTACTTC. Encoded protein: CAISALGQGTYEQYF.

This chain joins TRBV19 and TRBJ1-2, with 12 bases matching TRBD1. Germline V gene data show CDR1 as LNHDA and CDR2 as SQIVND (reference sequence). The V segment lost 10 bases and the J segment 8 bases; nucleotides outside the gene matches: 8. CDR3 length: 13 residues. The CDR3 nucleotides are TGTGCCACAGGGGACAGGGGGCGCCGGGGCTACACCTTC. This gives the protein CATGDRGRRGYTF.

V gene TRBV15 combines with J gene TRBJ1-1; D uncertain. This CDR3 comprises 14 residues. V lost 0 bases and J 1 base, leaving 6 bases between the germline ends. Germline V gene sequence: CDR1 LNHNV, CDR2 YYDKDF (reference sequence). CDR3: CATSRDTRNTEAFF. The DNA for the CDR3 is TGTGCCACCAGCAGAGATACCAGGAACACTGAAGCTTTCTTT.

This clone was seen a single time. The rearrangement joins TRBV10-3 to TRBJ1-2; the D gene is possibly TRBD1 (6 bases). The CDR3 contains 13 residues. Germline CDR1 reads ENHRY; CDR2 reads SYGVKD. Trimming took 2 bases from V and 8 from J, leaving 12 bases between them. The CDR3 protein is CAISERGGWGYTF. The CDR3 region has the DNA TGTGCCATCAGTGAGCGGGGGGGCTGGGGCTACACCTTC.

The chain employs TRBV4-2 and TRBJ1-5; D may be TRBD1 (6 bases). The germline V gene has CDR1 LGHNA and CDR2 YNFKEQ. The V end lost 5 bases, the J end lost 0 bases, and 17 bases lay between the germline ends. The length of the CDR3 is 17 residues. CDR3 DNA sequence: TGTGCCAGCAGCGAAATTGGACAGTTCTCTAGCAATCAGCCCCAGCATTTT. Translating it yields CASSEIGQFSSNQPQHF.

The CDR3 DNA reads as TGTGCCAGCTCGGGACAGGGTGGGACCGGGGAGCTGTTTTTT. Translated, it gives CASSGQGGTGELFF. This chain connects TRBV2 to TRBJ2-2; TRBD1 matches at 9 bases. The CDR3 has 14 amino acids. Germline lookup yields CDR1 SNHLY and CDR2 FYNNEI. The V and J ends lost 8 bases and 5 bases, in that order; junction bases with no gene match: 6.

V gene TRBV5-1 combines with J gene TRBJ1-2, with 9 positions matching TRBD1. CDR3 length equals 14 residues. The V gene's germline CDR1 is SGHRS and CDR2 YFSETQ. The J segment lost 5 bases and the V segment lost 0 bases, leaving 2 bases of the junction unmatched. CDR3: CASSLGGQGYGYTF. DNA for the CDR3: TGCGCCAGCAGCTTGGGAGGACAGGGGTATGGCTACACCTTC.

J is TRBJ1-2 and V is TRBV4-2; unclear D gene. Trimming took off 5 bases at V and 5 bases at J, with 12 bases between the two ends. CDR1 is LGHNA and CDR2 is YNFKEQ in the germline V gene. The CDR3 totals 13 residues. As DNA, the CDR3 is TGTGCCAGCAGCTACGAAGCGGCGTATGGCTACACCTTC. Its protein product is CASSYEAAYGYTF.

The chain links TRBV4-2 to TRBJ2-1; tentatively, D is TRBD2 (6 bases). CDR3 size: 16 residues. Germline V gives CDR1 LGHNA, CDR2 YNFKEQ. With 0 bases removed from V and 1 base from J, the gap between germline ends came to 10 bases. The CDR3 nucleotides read TGTGCCAGCAGCCAAGACCAAGCGGGTTCCTACAATGAGCAGTTCTTC. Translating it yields CASSQDQAGSYNEQFF.

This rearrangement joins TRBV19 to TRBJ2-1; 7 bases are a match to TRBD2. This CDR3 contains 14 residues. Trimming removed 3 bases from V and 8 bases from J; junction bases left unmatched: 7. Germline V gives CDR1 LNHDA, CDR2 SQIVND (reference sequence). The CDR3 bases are TGTGCCAGTAGTATCGGGAGCGGGATTTATGAGCAGTTCTTC. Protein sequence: CASSIGSGIYEQFF.

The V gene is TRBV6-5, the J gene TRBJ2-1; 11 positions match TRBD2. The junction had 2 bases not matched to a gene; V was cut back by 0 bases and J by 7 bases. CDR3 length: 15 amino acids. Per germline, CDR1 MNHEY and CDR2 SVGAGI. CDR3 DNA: TGTGCCAGCAGTTACTCGACTAGCGGGACTAATGAGCAGTTCTTC. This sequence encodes CASSYSTSGTNEQFF.

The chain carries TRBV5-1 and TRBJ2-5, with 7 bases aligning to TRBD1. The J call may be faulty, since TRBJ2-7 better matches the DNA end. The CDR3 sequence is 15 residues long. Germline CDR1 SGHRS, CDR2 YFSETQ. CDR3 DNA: TGCGCCAGCAGCTTATCATACAGGGGAGACTACGAGCAGTACTTC. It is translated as CASSLSYRGDYEQYF.

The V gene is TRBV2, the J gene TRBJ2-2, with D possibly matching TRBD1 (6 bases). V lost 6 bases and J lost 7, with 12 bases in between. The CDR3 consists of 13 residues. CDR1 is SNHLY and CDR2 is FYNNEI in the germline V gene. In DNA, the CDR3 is TGTGCCAGCAGACCAGGACAGCGCGGGGAGCTGTTTTTT. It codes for CASRPGQRGELFF.

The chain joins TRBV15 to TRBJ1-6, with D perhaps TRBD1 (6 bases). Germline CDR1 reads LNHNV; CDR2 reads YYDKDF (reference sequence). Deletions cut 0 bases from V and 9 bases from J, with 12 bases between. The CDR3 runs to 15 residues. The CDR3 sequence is CATSRDRQGRSPLHF. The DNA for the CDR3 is TGTGCCACCAGCAGAGATCGTCAGGGGCGTTCACCCCTCCACTTT.

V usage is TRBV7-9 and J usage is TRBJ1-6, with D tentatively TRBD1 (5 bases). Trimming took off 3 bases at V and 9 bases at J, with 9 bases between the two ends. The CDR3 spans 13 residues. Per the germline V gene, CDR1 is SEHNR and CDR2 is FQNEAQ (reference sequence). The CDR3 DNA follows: TGTGCCAGCAGCTTTGACAGAGGTTCACCCCTCCACTTT. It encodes CASSFDRGSPLHF.

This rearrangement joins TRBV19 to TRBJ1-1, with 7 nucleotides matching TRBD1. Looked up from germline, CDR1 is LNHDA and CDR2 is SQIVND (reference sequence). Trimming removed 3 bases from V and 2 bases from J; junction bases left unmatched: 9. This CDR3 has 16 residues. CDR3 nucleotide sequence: TGTGCCAGTAGTATTGGCGTGAGACAGGGCAACACTGAAGCTTTCTTT. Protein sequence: CASSIGVRQGNTEAFF.

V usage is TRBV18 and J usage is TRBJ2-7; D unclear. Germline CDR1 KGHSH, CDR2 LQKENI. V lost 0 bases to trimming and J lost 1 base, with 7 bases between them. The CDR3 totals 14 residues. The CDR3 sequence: CASSPPRGSYEQYF. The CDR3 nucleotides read TGTGCCAGCTCACCACCGAGAGGTTCCTACGAGCAGTACTTC.

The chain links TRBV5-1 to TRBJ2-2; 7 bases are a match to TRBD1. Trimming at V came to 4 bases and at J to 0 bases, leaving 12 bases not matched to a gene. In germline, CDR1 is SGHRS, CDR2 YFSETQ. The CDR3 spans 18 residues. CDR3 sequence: CASSIDPTGMTNTGELFF. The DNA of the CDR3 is TGCGCCAGCAGCATTGACCCGACAGGGATGACGAACACCGGGGAGCTGTTTTTT.

In nucleotides, the CDR3 is TGTGCCAGCAGTGAATCCGGACAGGGGGTCGAGACCCAGTACTTC. It encodes CASSESGQGVETQYF. The V call is TRBV25-1, the J call TRBJ2-5, with 10 bases that match TRBD1. V dropped 1 base and J dropped 5; count of bases not matched to a gene: 4. CDR1 and CDR2 (germline): MGHDK, SYGVNS. The CDR3 has 15 amino acids.

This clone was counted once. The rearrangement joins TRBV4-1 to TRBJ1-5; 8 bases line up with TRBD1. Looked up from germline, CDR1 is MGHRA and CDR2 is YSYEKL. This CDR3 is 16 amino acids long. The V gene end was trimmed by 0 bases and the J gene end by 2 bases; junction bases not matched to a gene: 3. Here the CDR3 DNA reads TGCGCCAGCAGCCAAGATCAGGGACAGGGCAATCAGCCCCAGCATTTT. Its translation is CASSQDQGQGNQPQHF.

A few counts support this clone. The CDR3 sequence: CASSWFGEAFF. The DNA for the CDR3 is TGTGCCAGCAGTTGGTTCGGGGAAGCTTTCTTT. The rearrangement uses TRBV6-5 and TRBJ1-1, with D unclear. The V gene's germline CDR1 is MNHEY and CDR2 SVGAGI. This CDR3 has 11 amino acids. Trimming pared 4 bases from V and 8 bases from J, leaving 8 bases between.

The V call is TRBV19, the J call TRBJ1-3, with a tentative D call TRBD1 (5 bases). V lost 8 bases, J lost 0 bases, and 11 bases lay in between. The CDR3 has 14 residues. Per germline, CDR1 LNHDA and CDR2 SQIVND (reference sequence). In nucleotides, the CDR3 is TGTGCCAGTCGGACACCGAGCTCTGGAAACACCATATATTTT. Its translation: CASRTPSSGNTIYF.

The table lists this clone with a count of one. CDR3 region: CASSPTPTGRLETQYF. Here the CDR3 DNA reads TGTGCCAGCAGCCCTACCCCGACAGGGAGGTTAGAGACCCAGTACTTC. This rearrangement joins TRBV7-3 to TRBJ2-5, with a tentative D call TRBD1 (7 bases). Trimming pared 5 bases from V and 4 bases from J, leaving 20 bases between. Germline-derived CDR1 and CDR2 are SGHTA and FQGTGA. The CDR3 sequence is 16 residues long.